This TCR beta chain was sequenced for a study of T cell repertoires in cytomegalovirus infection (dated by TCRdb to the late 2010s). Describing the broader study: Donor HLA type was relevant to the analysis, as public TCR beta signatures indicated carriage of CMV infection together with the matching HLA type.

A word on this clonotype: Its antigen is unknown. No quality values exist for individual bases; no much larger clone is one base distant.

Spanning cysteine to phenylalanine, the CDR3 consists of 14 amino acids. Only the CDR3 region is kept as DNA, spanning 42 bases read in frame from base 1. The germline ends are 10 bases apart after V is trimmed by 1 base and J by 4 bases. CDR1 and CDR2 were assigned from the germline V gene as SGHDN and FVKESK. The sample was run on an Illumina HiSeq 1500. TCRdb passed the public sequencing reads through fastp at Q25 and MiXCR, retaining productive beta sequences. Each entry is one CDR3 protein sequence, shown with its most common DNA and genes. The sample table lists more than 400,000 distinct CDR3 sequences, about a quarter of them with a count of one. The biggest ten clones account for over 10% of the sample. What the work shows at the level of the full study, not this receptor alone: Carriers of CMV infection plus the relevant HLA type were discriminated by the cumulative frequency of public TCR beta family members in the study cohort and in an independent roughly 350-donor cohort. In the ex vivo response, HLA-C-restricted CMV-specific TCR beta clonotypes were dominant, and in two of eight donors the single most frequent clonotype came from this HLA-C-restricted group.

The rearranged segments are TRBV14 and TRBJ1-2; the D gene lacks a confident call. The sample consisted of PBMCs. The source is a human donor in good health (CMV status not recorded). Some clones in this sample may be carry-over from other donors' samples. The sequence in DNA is TGTGCCAGCAGCCAAGGGCCAGCCTTCTATGGCTACACCTTC. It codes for CASSQGPAFYGYTF.